These 9 T cell receptor beta chains came from one sample sequenced in a study of vaccination and CD4 T cells after COVID-19. CD4+ T cells that had been cultured provided DNA sequenced with the Oncomine TCR Beta short-read assay. Each CDR3 protein is one row after TCRdb ran MiXCR on the PCR reads. The sample lists roughly 9,000 distinct CDR3 sequences; approximately 49% were seen once. Their antigens are not known. Specified treatment: 10-day PBMC culture with coronavirus spike peptide pools or control peptides (ViraFEST assay). The material sequenced was CD4+ T cells from blood, cultured in vitro. The receptors here all came from a human donor who had recovered from COVID-19.

The chain couples TRBV20-1 to TRBJ1-6, with D possibly TRBD1 on 5 matching bases. Germline V gene sequence: CDR1 DFQATT, CDR2 SNEGSKA (reference sequence). Trimming shortened V by 2 bases and J by 11 bases, and 22 bases separated the two germline ends. The CDR3 totals 16 residues. The CDR3 sequence is CSARHFTRGPSTPLHF. The CDR3 coding sequence is TGCAGTGCTAGACATTTTACGCGGGGACCCTCGACACCCCTCCACTTT.

This clonotype has a handful of counts. The rearrangement joins TRBV6-1 to TRBJ1-2, with no clear D. V was trimmed by 4 bases and J by 2 bases, leaving 8 bases between them. The CDR3 runs 13 residues. Germline values: CDR1 MNHNS, CDR2 SASEGT. Here the CDR3 DNA reads TGTGCCAGCAGTGGGTCAATAAACTATGGCTACACCTTC. Protein sequence: CASSGSINYGYTF.

The chain uses TRBV7-2 and TRBJ2-2; D is possibly TRBD1 or TRBD2 (5 bases each). The CDR3 has 12 residues. Germline CDR1 reads SGHTA; CDR2 reads FQGNSA. Trimming removed 5 bases from V and 6 bases from J, with 7 bases in between. The CDR3 spells CASSRDAGELFF. CDR3 coding DNA: TGTGCCAGCAGCAGGGACGCCGGGGAGCTGTTTTTT.

This chain uses TRBV7-2 with TRBJ2-2, with D unresolved. V shed 5 bases and J shed 4 bases, with 11 bases lying between them. The CDR3 loop spans 14 amino acids. Germline V CDR1 and CDR2: SGHTA, FQGNSA. The CDR3 protein is CASSPIRVTGELFF. CDR3 sequence (DNA): TGTGCCAGCAGCCCTATTAGAGTCACCGGGGAGCTGTTTTTT.

This clonotype qualifies as large. The chain couples TRBV20-1 to TRBJ1-1; no reliable D call. V lost 6 bases, J lost 4 bases, and 21 bases lay in between. Per germline, CDR1 DFQATT and CDR2 SNEGSKA (reference sequence). The CDR3 spans 15 residues. The CDR3 nucleotides are TGCAGTGCCACTAGGCCCTCGGCGCTGCGCACTGAAGCTTTCTTT. Amino acid sequence: CSATRPSALRTEAFF.

The chain carries TRBV30 and TRBJ1-2, with D perhaps matching TRBD1 (6 bases). The CDR3 runs 13 residues. CDR1 and CDR2 (germline): GTSNPN, SVGIG (reference sequence). V dropped 1 base and J dropped 6 bases, with 12 bases sitting between them. The CDR3 DNA sequence: TGTGCCTGGAGTGCCCACAAGGGGGATGGCTACACCTTC. Its protein product is CAWSAHKGDGYTF.

The rearrangement uses TRBV6-2 or TRBV6-3 and TRBJ2-2, with a possible D match to TRBD1 (6 bases). The germline CDR1 and CDR2 sequences are MNHEY and SVGEGT. V was pared by 6 bases and J by 0 bases, with 14 bases between. The CDR3 has 16 residues. CDR3 region: CASRDGQTTNTGELFF. The CDR3 DNA is TGTGCCAGCAGAGACGGACAGACTACGAACACCGGGGAGCTGTTTTTT.

This chain joins TRBV7-2 and TRBJ1-5; a weak D match, TRBD1 (5 bases). V lost 4 bases and J 5 bases, leaving 6 bases between the germline ends. Germline V lookup: CDR1 SGHTA, CDR2 FQGNSA. The CDR3 consists of 12 residues. CDR3 in amino acids: CASSSTDQPQHF. In DNA, the CDR3 is TGTGCCAGCAGCTCGACAGATCAGCCCCAGCATTTT.

This sequence joins TRBV12-3 or TRBV12-4 and TRBJ1-6; 7 bases line up with TRBD1. The CDR3 extends over 18 amino acids. V shed 5 bases and J 0 bases; nucleotides not matched to a gene: 10. The CDR3 region has the DNA TGTGCCAGCAGTCGGACAGGCCTAAGGAGCTCCTATAATTCACCCCTCCACTTT. Translation gives CASSRTGLRSSYNSPLHF.